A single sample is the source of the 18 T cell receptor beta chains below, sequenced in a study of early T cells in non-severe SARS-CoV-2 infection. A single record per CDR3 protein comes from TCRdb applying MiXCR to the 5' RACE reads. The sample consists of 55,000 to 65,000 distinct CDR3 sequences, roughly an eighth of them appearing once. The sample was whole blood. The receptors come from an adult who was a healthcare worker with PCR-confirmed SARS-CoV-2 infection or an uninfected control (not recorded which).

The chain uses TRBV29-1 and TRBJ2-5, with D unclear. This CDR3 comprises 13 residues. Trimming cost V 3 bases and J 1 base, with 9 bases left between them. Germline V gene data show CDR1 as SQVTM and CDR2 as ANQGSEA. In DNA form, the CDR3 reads TGCAGCGTTGAGATGATGGGCCAAGAGACCCAGTACTTC. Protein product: CSVEMMGQETQYF.

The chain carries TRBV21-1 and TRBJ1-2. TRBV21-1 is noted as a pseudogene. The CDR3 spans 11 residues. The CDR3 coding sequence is TGTGCCAGCAGCAAAGACGGAGGCTACACCTTC. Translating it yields CASSKDGGYTF.

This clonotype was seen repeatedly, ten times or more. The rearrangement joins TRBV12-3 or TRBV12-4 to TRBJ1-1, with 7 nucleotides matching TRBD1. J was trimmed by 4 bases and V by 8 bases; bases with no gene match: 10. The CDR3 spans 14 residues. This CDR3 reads CASRLGGPGTEAFF. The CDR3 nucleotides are TGTGCCAGCCGCCTAGGGGGCCCGGGCACTGAAGCTTTCTTT.

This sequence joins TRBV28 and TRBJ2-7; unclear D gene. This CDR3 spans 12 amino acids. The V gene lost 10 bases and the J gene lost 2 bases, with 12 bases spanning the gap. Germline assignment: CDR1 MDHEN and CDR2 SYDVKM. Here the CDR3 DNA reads TGTGCCACAGTAAAGGATCCCTACGAGCAGTACTTC. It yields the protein CATVKDPYEQYF.

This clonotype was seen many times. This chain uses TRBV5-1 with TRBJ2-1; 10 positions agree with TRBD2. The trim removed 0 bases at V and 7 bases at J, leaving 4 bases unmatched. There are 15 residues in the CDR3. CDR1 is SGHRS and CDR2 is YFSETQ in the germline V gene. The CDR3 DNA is TGCGCCAGCAGCTTGGGTAGCGGGGGGAGTAATGAGCAGTTCTTC. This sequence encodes CASSLGSGGSNEQFF.

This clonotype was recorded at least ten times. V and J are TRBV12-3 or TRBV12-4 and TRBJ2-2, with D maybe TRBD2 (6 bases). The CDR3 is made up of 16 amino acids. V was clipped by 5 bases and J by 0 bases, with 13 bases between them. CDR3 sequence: CASSERAGSNTGELFF. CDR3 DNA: TGTGCCAGCAGTGAAAGGGCGGGATCGAACACCGGGGAGCTGTTTTTT.

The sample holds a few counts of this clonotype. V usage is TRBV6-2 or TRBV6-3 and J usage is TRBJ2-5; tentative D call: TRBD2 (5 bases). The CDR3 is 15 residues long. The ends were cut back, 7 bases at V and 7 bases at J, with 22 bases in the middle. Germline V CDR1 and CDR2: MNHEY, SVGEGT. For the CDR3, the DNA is TGTGCCAGCACCCGAGGGTTTAGCGCCCTCCCGACCCAGTACTTC. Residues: CASTRGFSALPTQYF.

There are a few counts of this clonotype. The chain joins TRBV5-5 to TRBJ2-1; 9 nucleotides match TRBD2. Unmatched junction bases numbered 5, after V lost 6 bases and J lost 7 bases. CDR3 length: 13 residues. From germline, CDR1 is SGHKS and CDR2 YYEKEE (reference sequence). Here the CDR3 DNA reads TGTGCCAGCACCCCGAGCGGGAGGAATGAGCAGTTCTTC. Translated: CASTPSGRNEQFF.

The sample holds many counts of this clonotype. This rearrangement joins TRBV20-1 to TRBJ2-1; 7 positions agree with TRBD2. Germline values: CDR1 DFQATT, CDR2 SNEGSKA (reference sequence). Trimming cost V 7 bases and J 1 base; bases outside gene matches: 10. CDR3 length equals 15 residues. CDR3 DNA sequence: TGCAGTGTGGCGGGAGACCCTAGTTCCTACAATGAGCAGTTCTTC. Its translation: CSVAGDPSSYNEQFF.

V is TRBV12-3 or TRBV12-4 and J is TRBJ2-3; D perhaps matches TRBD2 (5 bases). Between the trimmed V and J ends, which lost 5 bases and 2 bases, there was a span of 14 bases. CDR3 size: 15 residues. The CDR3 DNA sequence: TGTGCCAGCAGTCTCCGGGGAAGTCACACAGATACGCAGTATTTT. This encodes CASSLRGSHTDTQYF.

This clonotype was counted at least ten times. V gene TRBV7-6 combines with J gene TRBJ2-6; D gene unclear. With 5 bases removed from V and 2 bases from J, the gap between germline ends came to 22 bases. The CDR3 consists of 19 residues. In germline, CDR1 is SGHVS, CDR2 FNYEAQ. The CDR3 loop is CASSLEVDGTSPGANVLTF. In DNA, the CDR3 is TGTGCCAGCAGCCTAGAAGTGGACGGAACTTCTCCTGGGGCCAACGTCCTGACTTTC.

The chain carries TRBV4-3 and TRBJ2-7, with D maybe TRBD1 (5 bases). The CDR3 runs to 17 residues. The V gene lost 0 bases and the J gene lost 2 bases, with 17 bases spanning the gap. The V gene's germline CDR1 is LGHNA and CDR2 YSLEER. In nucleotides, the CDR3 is TGCGCCAGCAGCCAAGATTGGCAGTCAGGGTGGGCCTACGAGCAGTACTTC. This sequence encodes CASSQDWQSGWAYEQYF.

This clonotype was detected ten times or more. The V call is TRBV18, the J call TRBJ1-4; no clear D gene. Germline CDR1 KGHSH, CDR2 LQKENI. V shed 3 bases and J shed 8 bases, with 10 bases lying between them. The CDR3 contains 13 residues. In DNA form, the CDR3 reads TGTGCCAGCTCACCGGGGAGTCACGAAAAACTGTTTTTT. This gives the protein CASSPGSHEKLFF.

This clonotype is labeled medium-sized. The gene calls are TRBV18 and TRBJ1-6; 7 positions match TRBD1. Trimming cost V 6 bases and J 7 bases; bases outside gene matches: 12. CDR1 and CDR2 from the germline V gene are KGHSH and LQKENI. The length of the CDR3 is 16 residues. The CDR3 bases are TGTGCCAGCTCTCGGGAGAGACAGGGTGGAAATTCACCCCTCCACTTT. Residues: CASSRERQGGNSPLHF. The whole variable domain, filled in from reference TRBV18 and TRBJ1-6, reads NAGVMQNPRHLVRRRGQEARLRCSPMKGHSHVYWYRQLPEEGLKFMVYLQKENIIDESGMPKERFSAEFPKEGPSILRIQQVVRGDSAAYFCASSRERQGGNSPLHFGNGTRLTVT.

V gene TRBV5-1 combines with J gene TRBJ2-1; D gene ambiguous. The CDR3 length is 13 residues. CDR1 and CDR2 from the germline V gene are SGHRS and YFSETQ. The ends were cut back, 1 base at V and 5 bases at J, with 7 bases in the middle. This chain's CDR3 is CASSLRANNEQFF. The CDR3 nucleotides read TGCGCCAGCAGCTTGCGAGCCAACAATGAGCAGTTCTTC.

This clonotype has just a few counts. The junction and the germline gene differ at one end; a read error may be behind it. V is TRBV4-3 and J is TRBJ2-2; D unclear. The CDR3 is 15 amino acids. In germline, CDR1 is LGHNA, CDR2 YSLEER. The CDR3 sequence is CASSQDRADTEELFF. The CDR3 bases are TGCGCCAGCAGCCAAGATCGCGCCGACACCGAGGAGCTGTTTTTT.

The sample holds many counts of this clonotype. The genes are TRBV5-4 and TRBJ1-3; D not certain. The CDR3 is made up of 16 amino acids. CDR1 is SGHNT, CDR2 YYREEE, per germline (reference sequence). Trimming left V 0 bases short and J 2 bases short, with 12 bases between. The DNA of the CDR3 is TGTGCCAGCAGCTTGGGAGGTTTCGGGACTGGAAACACCATATATTTT. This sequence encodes CASSLGGFGTGNTIYF.

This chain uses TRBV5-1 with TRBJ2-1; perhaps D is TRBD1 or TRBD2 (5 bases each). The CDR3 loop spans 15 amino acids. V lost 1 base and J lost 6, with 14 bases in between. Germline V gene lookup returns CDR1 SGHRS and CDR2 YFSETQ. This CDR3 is CASSLRDVVGNEQFF. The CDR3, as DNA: TGCGCCAGCAGCTTGAGGGACGTAGTGGGCAATGAGCAGTTCTTC.